A single sample is the source of the 6 T cell receptor beta chains below, sequenced in a study of human versus mouse CDR3 diversity and MHC coevolution. Assay used: immunoSEQ multiplex PCR; TCRdb lists only in-frame clones, some missing. Here the sample spans roughly 81,000 clones, 93% being singletons. The sequenced sample consisted of naive CD4+ T cells from blood. Subset meaning: CD45RO-negative CD62L-positive naive CD4 T cells. These receptors were obtained from a person aged 30-69 years in good health.

The J gene is TRBJ2-1, the V gene TRBV15; 8 nucleotides align to TRBD2. CDR1 LNHNV and CDR2 YYDKDF come from the germline V gene (reference sequence). Trimming took 0 bases from V and 5 from J; bases not matched to a gene: 6. This CDR3 contains 16 residues. The CDR3 region is CATSRESGTRDNEQFF. In nucleotides, the CDR3 is TGTGCCACCAGCAGAGAGTCCGGGACTAGGGACAATGAGCAGTTCTTC.

The chain links TRBV6-1 to TRBJ1-2; D is uncertain. The germline gives CDR1 MNHNS, CDR2 SASEGT. The CDR3 contains 15 residues. V was trimmed by 2 bases and J by 4 bases, leaving 14 bases between them. CDR3 amino acids: CASSESTAQIYGYTF. CDR3 sequence (DNA): TGTGCCAGCAGTGAAAGCACAGCCCAAATCTATGGCTACACCTTC.

This clone was seen a single time. The CDR3 DNA reads TGCGCCAGCAGCTTTAAAGGGGGGGATTCACCCCTCCACTTT. This sequence encodes CASSFKGGDSPLHF. The chain has TRBV5-1 and TRBJ1-6; D possibly corresponds to TRBD1 (6 bases). Germline V gene data show CDR1 as SGHRS and CDR2 as YFSETQ. Trimming pared 2 bases from V and 8 bases from J, leaving 11 bases between. The CDR3 is 14 amino acids. Filled out from reference TRBV5-1 and TRBJ1-6, the complete variable domain reads KAGVTQTPRYLIKTRGQQVTLSCSPISGHRSVSWYQQTPGQGLQFLFEYFSETQRNKGNFPGRFSGRQFSNSRSEMNVSTLELGDSALYLCASSFKGGDSPLHFGNGTRLTVT.

The rearrangement uses TRBV5-1 and TRBJ2-5, with D perhaps matching TRBD1 (5 bases). Germline V gives CDR1 SGHRS, CDR2 YFSETQ. The germline V and J ends were trimmed by 0 bases and 5 bases, with 14 bases remaining between them. The CDR3 has 15 residues. The CDR3 spells CASSLGQTSPETQYF. The CDR3 bases are TGCGCCAGCAGCTTGGGACAGACCTCCCCGGAGACCCAGTACTTC.

To note about this clone: Other DNA sequences from this sample encode an identical CDR3 as well. The V gene is TRBV5-4, the J gene TRBJ1-6, with 7 bases identical to TRBD1. With V trimmed by 0 bases and J by 4 bases, 4 bases remained unmatched. In germline, CDR1 is SGHNT, CDR2 YYREEE (reference sequence). This CDR3 is 16 amino acids long. In DNA form, the CDR3 reads TGTGCCAGCAGCTTGGGGGCAGGGGGATATAATTCACCCCTCCACTTT. This encodes CASSLGAGGYNSPLHF.

This CDR3 is CASGLPRAGKSYEQYF. CDR3 sequence (DNA): TGTGCTAGTGGTTTACCCCGGGCGGGGAAATCCTACGAGCAGTACTTC. V gene TRBV12-5 combines with J gene TRBJ2-5; possible D gene TRBD2, 6 bases. The J call may be faulty, since TRBJ2-7 better matches the DNA end. Germline V gene sequence: CDR1 LGHNT, CDR2 FRNRAP. The CDR3 runs 16 residues.